This TCR beta chain was recorded in a study of T cells in Graves' hyperthyroidism and ophthalmopathy. This clonotype was observed at least ten times. Its antigen is not identified. Lactation, pregnancy, other autoimmune disease or uncontrolled infection excluded patients. Diagnosis relied on clinical symptoms, serum thyroxine and TRAb, thyroid ultrasound and orbital computed tomography. Researchers took RNA transcripts and amplified the TCR beta CDR3 regions from them. Researchers ran a first-round RT-PCR on the TCR CDR3 using the HTBI primer set. TCRdb passed the multiplex PCR reads through MiXCR, listing each CDR3 protein once. The sample includes 350,000 or so distinct CDR3 sequences, 15% to 20% of them seen just once. Study results and limitations: Blood held most thyroid clonotypes expanded above 0.001 frequency.

The sequence was collected from a woman between 35 and 50 years old with Graves' ophthalmopathy. The sequencing input was blood.

The CDR3 DNA is TGTGCCAGCAGGATATCGGGTAGAGAGACCCAGTACTTC. Translation: CASRISGRETQYF. The chain combines TRBV12-3 or TRBV12-4 with TRBJ2-5; D is uncertain. V dropped 6 bases and J dropped 4 bases, with 12 bases sitting between them. The CDR3 length is 13 residues.